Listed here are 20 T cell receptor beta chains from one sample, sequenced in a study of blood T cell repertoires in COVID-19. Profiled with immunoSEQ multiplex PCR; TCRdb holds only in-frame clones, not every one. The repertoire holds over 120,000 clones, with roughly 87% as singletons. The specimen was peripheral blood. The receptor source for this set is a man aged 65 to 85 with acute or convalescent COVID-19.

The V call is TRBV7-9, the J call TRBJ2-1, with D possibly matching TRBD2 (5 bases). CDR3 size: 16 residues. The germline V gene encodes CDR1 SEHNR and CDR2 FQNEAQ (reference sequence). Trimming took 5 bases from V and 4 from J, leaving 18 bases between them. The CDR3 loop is CASSTLRGSGYNEQFF. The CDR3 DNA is TGTGCCAGCAGCACCCTGAGAGGGAGTGGGTACAATGAGCAGTTCTTC.

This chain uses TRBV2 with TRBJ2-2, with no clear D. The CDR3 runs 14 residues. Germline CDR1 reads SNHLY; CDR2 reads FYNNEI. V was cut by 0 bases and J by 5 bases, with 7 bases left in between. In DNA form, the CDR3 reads TGTGCCAGCAGTGAAGCGCTGGCAACCGGGGAGCTGTTTTTT. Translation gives CASSEALATGELFF.

CDR3 in amino acids: CASRRWAGAEQYF. In nucleotides, the CDR3 is TGTGCCAGCCGCCGATGGGCAGGGGCCGAGCAGTACTTC. The gene calls are TRBV5-6 and TRBJ2-7, with D possibly being TRBD1 (6 bases). V was shortened by 7 bases and J by 6 bases, with 17 bases between the two germline ends. Germline V gives CDR1 SGHDT, CDR2 YYEEEE. The CDR3 contains 13 residues.

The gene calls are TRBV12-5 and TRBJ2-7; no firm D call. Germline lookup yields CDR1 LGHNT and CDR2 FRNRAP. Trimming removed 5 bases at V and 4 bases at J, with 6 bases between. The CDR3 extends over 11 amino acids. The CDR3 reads CASGDIYEQYF. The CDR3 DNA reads TGTGCTAGTGGTGACATTTACGAGCAGTACTTC. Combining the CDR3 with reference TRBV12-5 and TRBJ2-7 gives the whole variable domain DARVTQTPRHKVTEMGQEVTMRCQPILGHNTVFWYRQTMMQGLELLAYFRNRAPLDDSGMPKDRFSAEMPDATLATLKIQPSEPRDSAVYFCASGDIYEQYFGPGTRLTVT.

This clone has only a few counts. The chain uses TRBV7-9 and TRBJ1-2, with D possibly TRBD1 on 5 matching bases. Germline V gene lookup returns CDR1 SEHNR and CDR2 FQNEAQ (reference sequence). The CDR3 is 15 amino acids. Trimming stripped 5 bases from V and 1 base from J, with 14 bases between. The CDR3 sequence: CASSAGTTVNYGYTF. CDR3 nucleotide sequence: TGTGCCAGCAGCGCCGGGACTACAGTTAACTATGGCTACACCTTC.

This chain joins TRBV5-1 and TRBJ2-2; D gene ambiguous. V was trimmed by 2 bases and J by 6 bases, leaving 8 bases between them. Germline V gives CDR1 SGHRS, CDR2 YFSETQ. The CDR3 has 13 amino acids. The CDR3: CASSFISSGELFF. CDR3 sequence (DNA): TGCGCCAGCAGCTTTATTAGCTCCGGGGAGCTGTTTTTT.

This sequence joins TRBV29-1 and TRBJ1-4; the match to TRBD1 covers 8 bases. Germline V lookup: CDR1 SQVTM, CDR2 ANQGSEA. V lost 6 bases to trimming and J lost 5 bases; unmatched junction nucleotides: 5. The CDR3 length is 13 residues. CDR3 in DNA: TGCAGCGTGACCGGGACAGGCAATGAAAAACTGTTTTTT. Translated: CSVTGTGNEKLFF.

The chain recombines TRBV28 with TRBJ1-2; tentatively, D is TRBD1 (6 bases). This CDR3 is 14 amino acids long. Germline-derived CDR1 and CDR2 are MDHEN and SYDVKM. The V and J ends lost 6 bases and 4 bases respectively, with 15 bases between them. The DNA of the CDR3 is TGTGCCAGCAGCCGGGACATTAGGGGCTATGGCTACACCTTC. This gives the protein CASSRDIRGYGYTF.

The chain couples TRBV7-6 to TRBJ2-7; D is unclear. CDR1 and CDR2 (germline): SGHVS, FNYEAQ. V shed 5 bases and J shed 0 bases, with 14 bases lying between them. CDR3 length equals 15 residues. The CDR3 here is CASSPGAVSSYEQYF. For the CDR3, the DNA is TGTGCCAGCAGCCCTGGCGCGGTAAGCTCCTACGAGCAGTACTTC.

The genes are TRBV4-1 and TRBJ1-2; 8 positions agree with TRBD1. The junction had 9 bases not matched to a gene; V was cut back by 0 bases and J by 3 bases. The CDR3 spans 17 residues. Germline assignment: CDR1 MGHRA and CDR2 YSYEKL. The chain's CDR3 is CASSQERVTQGDYGYTF. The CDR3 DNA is TGCGCCAGCAGCCAAGAGCGCGTGACACAGGGGGACTATGGCTACACCTTC.

The CDR3 nucleotides are TGTGCCAGCAGCCAAGTTCTAGGGGGCCCCACAGATACGCAGTATTTT. It specifies CASSQVLGGPTDTQYF. The gene calls are TRBV3-1 (or the pseudogene TRBV3-2) and TRBJ2-3; 7 positions match TRBD1. The germline gives CDR1 LGHDT, CDR2 YNNKEL (reference sequence). The trim removed 1 base at V and 2 bases at J, leaving 6 bases unmatched. CDR3 length: 16 residues.

CDR3 DNA: TGTGCCACCCGACAGGGGGCGTCAGTTGACACTGAAGCTTTCTTT. It is translated as CATRQGASVDTEAFF. The V call is TRBV28, the J call TRBJ1-1; 10 bases agree with TRBD1. With V trimmed by 10 bases and J by 3 bases, 11 bases remained unmatched. This CDR3 has 15 amino acids. Germline V gives CDR1 MDHEN, CDR2 SYDVKM.

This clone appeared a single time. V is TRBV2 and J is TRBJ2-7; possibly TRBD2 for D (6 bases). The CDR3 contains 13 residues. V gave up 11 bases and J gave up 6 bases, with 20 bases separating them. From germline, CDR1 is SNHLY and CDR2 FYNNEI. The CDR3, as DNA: TGTGCCTCCAAGGAGGGTTTTCGGGTCGAGCAGTACTTC. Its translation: CASKEGFRVEQYF.

In DNA form, the CDR3 reads TGTGCCAGCAGTTTAAACATCAGGGGGCCCTCGGCGGGCTACACCTTC. The encoded protein is CASSLNIRGPSAGYTF. The rearrangement joins TRBV28 to TRBJ1-2; 8 positions match TRBD1. After removal of 2 bases from V and 8 bases from J, the junction contained 13 bases not matched to a gene. CDR1 is MDHEN and CDR2 is SYDVKM in the germline V gene. This CDR3 comprises 16 residues.

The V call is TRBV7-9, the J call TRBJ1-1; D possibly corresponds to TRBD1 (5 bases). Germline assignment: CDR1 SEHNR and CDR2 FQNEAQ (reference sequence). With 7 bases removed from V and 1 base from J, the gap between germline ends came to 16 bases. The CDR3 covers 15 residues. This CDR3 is CASTIRQPGNTEAFF. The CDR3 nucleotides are TGTGCCAGCACCATCCGACAGCCGGGGAACACTGAAGCTTTCTTT.

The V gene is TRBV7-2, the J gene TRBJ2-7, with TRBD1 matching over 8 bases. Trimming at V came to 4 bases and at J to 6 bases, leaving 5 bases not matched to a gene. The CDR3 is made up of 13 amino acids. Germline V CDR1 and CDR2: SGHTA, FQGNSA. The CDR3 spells CASSWTTGAEQYF. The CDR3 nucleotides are TGTGCCAGCAGCTGGACGACAGGGGCCGAGCAGTACTTC.

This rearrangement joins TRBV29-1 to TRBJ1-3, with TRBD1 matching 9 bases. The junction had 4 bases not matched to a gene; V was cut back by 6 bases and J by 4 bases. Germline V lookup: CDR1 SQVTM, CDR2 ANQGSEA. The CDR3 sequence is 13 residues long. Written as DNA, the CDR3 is TGCAGCGTCCACAGGGGGCAAGGAAACACCATATATTTT. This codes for CSVHRGQGNTIYF.

The CDR3 loop is CASSTQDPRTDTQYF. DNA of the CDR3: TGTGCCAGCAGTACGCAGGATCCCCGCACAGATACGCAGTATTTT. The J gene is TRBJ2-3, the V gene TRBV27; the D is unclear. Germline values: CDR1 MNHEY, CDR2 SMNVEV (reference sequence). This CDR3 spans 15 amino acids. The V gene lost 5 bases and the J gene lost 1 base, with 13 bases spanning the gap.

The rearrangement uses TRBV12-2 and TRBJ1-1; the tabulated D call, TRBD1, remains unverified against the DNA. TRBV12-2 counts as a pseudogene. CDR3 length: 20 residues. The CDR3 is CASRSGTDGGRVDLHTEAFF. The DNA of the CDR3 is TGTGCAAGTCGCTCCGGTACCGATGGGGGCAGGGTTGACCTGCACACTGAAGCTTTCTTT.

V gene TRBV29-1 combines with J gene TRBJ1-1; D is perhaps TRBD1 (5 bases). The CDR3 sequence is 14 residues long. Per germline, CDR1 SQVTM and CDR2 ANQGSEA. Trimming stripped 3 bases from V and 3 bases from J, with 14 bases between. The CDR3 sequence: CSVDPAGPDTEAFF. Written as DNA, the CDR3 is TGCAGCGTTGACCCGGCAGGGCCCGACACTGAAGCTTTCTTT.